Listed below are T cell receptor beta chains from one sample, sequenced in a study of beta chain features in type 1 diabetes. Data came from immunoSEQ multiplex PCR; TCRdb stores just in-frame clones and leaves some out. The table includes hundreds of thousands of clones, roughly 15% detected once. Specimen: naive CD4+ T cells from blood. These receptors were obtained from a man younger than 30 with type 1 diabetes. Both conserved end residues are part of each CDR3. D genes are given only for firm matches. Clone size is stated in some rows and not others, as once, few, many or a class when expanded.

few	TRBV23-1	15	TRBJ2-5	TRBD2	CASSQQTSDQETQYF	TGCGCCAGCAGTCAACAAACTAGCGACCAAGAGACCCAGTACTTC
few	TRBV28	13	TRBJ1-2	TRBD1	CASSLDRGPGYTF	TGTGCCAGCAGCCTGGACAGGGGGCCTGGCTACACCTTC
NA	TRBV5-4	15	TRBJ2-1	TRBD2	CASSLTSGAYNEQFF	TGTGCCAGCAGCTTAACTAGCGGGGCTTACAATGAGCAGTTCTTC
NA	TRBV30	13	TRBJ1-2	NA	CAWSIREGGGYTF	TGTGCCTGGAGTATCCGGGAAGGAGGGGGCTACACCTTC
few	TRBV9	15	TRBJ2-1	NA	CASSVEIEPNNEQFF	TGTGCCAGCAGCGTAGAGATAGAGCCTAACAATGAGCAGTTCTTC
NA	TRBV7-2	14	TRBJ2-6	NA	CASSATSGANVLTF	TGTGCCAGCAGCGCTACCTCTGGGGCCAACGTCCTGACTTTC
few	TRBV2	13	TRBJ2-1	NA	CASSSSVRNEQFF	TGTGCCAGCAGCTCTAGCGTTCGAAATGAGCAGTTCTTC
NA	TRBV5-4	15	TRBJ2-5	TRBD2	CASSSGREHQETQYF	TGTGCCAGCAGCTCGGGGCGGGAGCACCAAGAGACCCAGTACTTC
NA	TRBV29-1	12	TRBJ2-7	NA	CSVENRTYEQYF	TGCAGCGTTGAGAACAGGACCTACGAGCAGTACTTC
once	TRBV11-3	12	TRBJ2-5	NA	CASSHRGAAQYF	TGTGCCAGCAGCCACCGGGGTGCGGCCCAGTACTTC
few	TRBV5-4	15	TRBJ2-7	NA	CASSLGGGVRNEQYF	TGTGCCAGCAGCTTGGGTGGGGGCGTTAGAAACGAGCAGTACTTC
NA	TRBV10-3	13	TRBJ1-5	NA	CAISRGVYQPQHF	TGTGCCATCAGTCGCGGGGTTTACCAGCCCCAGCATTTT
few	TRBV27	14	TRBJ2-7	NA	CASSPGGTYYEQYF	TGTGCCAGCAGTCCTGGCGGGACCTACTACGAGCAGTACTTC
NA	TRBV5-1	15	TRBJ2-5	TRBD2	CASSSGLAGLETQYF	TGCGCCAGCAGCTCCGGACTAGCGGGTTTAGAGACCCAGTACTTC
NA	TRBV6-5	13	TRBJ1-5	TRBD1	CASSPRDRRPQHF	TGTGCCAGCAGTCCCCGGGACAGGAGGCCCCAGCATTTT
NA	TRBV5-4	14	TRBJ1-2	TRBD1	CASSTYTGDYGYTF	TGTGCCAGCAGCACGTATACAGGGGACTATGGCTACACCTTC
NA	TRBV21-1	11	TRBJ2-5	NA	CARGAAETQYF	TGTGCCAGAGGGGCGGCGGAGACCCAGTACTTC
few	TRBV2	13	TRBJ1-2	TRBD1	CASRVQGLEGYTF	TGTGCCAGCAGAGTACAGGGGTTGGAAGGCTACACCTTC
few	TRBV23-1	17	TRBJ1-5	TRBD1	CASSPDTRQGADQPQHF	TGCGCCAGCAGTCCAGATACGCGACAGGGGGCAGATCAGCCCCAGCATTTT
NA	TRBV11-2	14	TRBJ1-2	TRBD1	CASSIGQANYGYTF	TGTGCCAGCAGCATTGGACAGGCTAACTATGGCTACACCTTC
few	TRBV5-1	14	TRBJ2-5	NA	CASSIQGMGETQYF	TGCGCCAGCAGCATACAGGGTATGGGGGAGACCCAGTACTTC
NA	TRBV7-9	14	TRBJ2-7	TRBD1	CASSPGTGGYEQYF	TGTGCCAGCAGCCCCGGGACAGGGGGCTACGAGCAGTACTTC
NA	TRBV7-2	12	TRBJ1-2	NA	CASSTTAPGYTF	TGTGCCAGCAGCACGACAGCCCCGGGCTACACCTTC
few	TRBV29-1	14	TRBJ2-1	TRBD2	CSVEAGLAGEGQFF	TGCAGCGTTGAAGCGGGACTAGCGGGGGAGGGGCAGTTCTTC
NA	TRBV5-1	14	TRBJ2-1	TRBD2	CASSHGPAGNEQFF	TGCGCCAGCAGCCATGGACCAGCGGGAAATGAGCAGTTCTTC
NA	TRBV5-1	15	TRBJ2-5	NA	CASSLVSSPQETQYF	TGCGCCAGCAGCTTGGTTAGCAGCCCTCAAGAGACCCAGTACTTC
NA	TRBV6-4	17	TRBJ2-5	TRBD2	CASSRARLAGVQETQYF	TGTGCCAGCAGTCGCGCGAGGCTAGCGGGCGTCCAAGAGACCCAGTACTTC